These 2 T cell receptor beta chains share one sample of origin, sequenced in a study of identical twins' blood T cells (dated by TCRdb to 2012 to 2014). Preparation of the library involved 5' RACE. TCRdb records Illumina Genome Analyzer IIx as the sequencer. TCRdb reworked the public reads: Q25 trimming with fastp, MiXCR clone assembly, productive beta chains retained. All rows with the same CDR3 protein become a single entry with the most common DNA and genes. This sample has fewer than 450,000 distinct CDR3 sequences in its table, and roughly 31% of those were observed once. 6.1% of the sample is taken by the ten largest. The specimen was PBMCs. Every receptor here comes from a woman between 18 and 49 years old in good health.

V gene TRBV19 combines with J gene TRBJ2-7, with 8 bases identical to TRBD2. The ends lost 3 bases at V and 4 bases at J; junction bases unmatched: 8. The length of the CDR3 is 15 residues. The germline CDR1 and CDR2 sequences are LNHDA and SQIVND (reference sequence). The CDR3 region has the DNA TGTGCCAGTAGTATTGGGTCGACTAGCGAATACGAGCAGTACTTC. Translating gives CASSIGSTSEYEQYF. Variable domain in full (rest from reference TRBV19 and TRBJ2-7): DGGITQSPKYLFRKEGQNVTLSCEQNLNHDAMYWYRQDPGQGLRLIYYSQIVNDFQKGDIAEGYSVSREKKESFPLTVTSAQKNPTAFYLCASSIGSTSEYEQYFGPGTRLTVT.

This clonotype was detected many times. The V gene is TRBV5-1, the J gene TRBJ1-1; no firm D call. The germline V gene encodes CDR1 SGHRS and CDR2 YFSETQ. Trimming removed 3 bases at V and 0 bases at J, with 9 bases between. CDR3 length equals 14 residues. CDR3 loop: CASSSDGLNTEAFF. The CDR3 DNA sequence: TGCGCCAGCAGCTCCGACGGATTGAACACTGAAGCTTTCTTT.